What follows describes a single TCR beta chain. Clones were read by immunoSEQ multiplex PCR, and TCRdb kept only the in-frame ones, dropping some. The table has 40,000 to 60,000 clones, 85% to 90% seen once. The data were taken from a study of OX40 agonist ivuxolimab in advanced cancers. About the study: Dose-escalation patients' cancers were hepatocellular carcinoma, melanoma, renal cell or head and neck cancer.

With V trimmed by 5 bases and J by 5 bases, 7 bases remained unmatched. The CDR3 length is 14 residues. Germline-derived CDR1 and CDR2 are SGHRS and YFSETQ. The TCR originated in an adult with an advanced solid tumor such as melanoma, head and neck, liver or kidney cancer. The source was CD4+ or CD8+ T cells sorted from blood, collected in a trial of the OX40 agonist ivuxolimab. The V gene is TRBV5-1, the J gene TRBJ2-5, with TRBD1 identical over 9 bases. CDR3 residues: CASRLQGARETQYF. The CDR3 region has the DNA TGCGCCAGCAGATTACAGGGGGCGCGGGAGACCCAGTACTTC.